This is a list of T cell receptor beta chains from one sample in a study of T cells in Graves' hyperthyroidism and ophthalmopathy. Using its own MiXCR run on the multiplex PCR reads, TCRdb lists one record per CDR3 protein. The repertoire has around 420,000 distinct CDR3 sequences, roughly 13% of them found once; the top ten carry less than 6.5%. The sequencing input was blood. These receptors came from a woman under 30 with Graves' hyperthyroidism. Both conserved end residues are part of each CDR3. D genes are given only for firm matches. For some rows the clone size is stated as once, few or many, or as a class when expanded; others skip it.

>TRBV5-6|TRBJ2-1|NA|many
CASSRIEGNEQFF
TGTGCCAGCAGCCGAATCGAGGGCAATGAGCAGTTCTTC
>TRBV4-1|TRBJ2-1|TRBD2|NA
CASSQKVVASGSYNEQFF
TGCGCCAGCAGCCAGAAGGTGGTGGCTAGCGGCTCCTACAATGAGCAGTTCTTC
>TRBV11-2|TRBJ2-3|NA|many
CASSPSRGADTQYF
TGTGCCAGCAGCCCCAGCAGGGGCGCAGATACGCAGTATTTT
>TRBV18|TRBJ2-7|NA|many
CASSPGAQEGVDEQYF
TGTGCCAGCTCACCAGGTGCGCAGGAGGGCGTGGACGAGCAGTACTTC
>TRBV9|TRBJ2-5|TRBD1|many
CASSSGQGQETQYF
TGTGCCAGCAGCTCCGGACAGGGGCAAGAGACCCAGTACTTC
>TRBV7-8|TRBJ2-1|TRBD2|many
CASSLELAGYEQFF
TGTGCCAGCAGCTTAGAACTAGCGGGATATGAGCAGTTCTTC
>TRBV30|TRBJ2-7|NA|many
CAWSGVLGGEQYF
TGTGCCTGGAGTGGTGTATTGGGTGGCGAGCAGTACTTC
>TRBV6-6|TRBJ2-7|NA|many
CASSYGSEQYF
TGTGCCAGCAGTTACGGGAGTGAGCAGTACTTC
>TRBV6-5|TRBJ2-1|NA|NA
CASSYSTSSYNEQFF
TGTGCCAGCAGTTACTCGACTAGCTCCTACAATGAGCAGTTCTTC
>TRBV7-8|TRBJ2-7|TRBD1|many
CASSLETGFHEQYF
TGTGCCAGCAGCCTAGAGACAGGGTTCCACGAGCAGTACTTC
>TRBV5-1|TRBJ2-5|NA|NA
CASSLENSGETQYF
TGCGCCAGCAGCTTAGAGAACTCGGGAGAGACCCAGTACTTC
>TRBV12-3/TRBV12-4|TRBJ2-5|TRBD2|NA
CATAGGSGETQYF
TGTGCCACTGCGGGAGGGTCTGGCGAGACCCAGTACTTC
>TRBV20-1|TRBJ2-2|TRBD2|NA
CSARVLAGVTGELFF
TGCAGTGCTAGAGTCCTAGCGGGAGTCACCGGGGAGCTGTTTTTT
>TRBV5-1|TRBJ2-7|TRBD1|few
CASSPRWTGVLSEQYF
TGCGCCAGCAGCCCGAGGTGGACAGGGGTTTTATCCGAGCAGTACTTC
>TRBV2|TRBJ1-5|NA|many
CASSGYSNQPQHF
TGTGCCAGCAGTGGGTATAGCAATCAGCCCCAGCATTTT
>TRBV9|TRBJ2-1|NA|few
CASKSGPPYNEQFF
TGTGCCAGCAAGTCGGGACCCCCGTACAATGAGCAGTTCTTC
>TRBV28|TRBJ1-1|NA|many
CASRRSLRTEAFF
TGTGCCAGCAGGCGGAGCTTGAGGACTGAAGCTTTCTTT
>TRBV2|TRBJ1-5|TRBD1|NA
CASSEQGARQPQHF
TGTGCCAGCAGTGAACAGGGGGCACGTCAGCCCCAGCATTTT
>TRBV12-3/TRBV12-4|TRBJ1-1|TRBD1|many
CASSFRSGGRNTEAFF
TGTGCCAGCAGTTTTCGGTCAGGGGGCCGCAACACTGAAGCTTTCTTT